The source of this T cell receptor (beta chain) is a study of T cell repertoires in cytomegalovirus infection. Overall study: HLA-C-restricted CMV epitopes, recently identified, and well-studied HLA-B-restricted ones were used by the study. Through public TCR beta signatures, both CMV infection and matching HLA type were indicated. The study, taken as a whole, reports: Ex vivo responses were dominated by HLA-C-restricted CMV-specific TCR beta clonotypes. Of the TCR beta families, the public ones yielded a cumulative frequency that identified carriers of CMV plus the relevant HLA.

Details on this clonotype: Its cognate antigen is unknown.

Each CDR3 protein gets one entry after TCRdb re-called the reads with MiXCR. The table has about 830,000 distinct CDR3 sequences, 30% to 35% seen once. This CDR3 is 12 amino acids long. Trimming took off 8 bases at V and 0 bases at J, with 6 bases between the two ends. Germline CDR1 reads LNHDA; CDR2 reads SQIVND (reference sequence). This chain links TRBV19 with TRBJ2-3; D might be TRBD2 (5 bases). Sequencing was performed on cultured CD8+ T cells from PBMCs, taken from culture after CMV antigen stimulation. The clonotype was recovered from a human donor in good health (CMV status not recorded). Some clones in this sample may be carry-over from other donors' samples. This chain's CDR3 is CASEGSTDTQYF. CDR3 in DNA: TGTGCCAGTGAGGGCAGCACAGATACGCAGTATTTT.